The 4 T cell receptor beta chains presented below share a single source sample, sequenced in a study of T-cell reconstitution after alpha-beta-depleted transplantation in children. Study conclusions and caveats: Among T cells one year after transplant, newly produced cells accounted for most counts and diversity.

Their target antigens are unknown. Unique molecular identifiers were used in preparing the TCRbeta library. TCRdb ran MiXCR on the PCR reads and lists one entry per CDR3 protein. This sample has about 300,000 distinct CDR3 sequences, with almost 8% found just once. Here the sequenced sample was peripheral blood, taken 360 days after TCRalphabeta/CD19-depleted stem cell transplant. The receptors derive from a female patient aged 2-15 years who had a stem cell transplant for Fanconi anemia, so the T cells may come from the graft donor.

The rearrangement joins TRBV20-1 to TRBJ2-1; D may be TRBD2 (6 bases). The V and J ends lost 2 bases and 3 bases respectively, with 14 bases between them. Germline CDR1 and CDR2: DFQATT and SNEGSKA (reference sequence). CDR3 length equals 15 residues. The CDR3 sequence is CSARPGRDFYNEQFF. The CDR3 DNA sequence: TGCAGTGCTAGACCCGGGCGGGACTTCTACAATGAGCAGTTCTTC.

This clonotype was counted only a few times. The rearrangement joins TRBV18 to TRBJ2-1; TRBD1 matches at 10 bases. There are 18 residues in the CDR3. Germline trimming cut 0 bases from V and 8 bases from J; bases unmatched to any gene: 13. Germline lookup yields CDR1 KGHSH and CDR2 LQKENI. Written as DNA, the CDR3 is TGTGCCAGCTCACCACCGATCCGACTAAAGGACAGGGGGGATGAGCAGTTCTTC. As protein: CASSPPIRLKDRGDEQFF.

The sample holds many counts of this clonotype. CDR3 nucleotides: TGCGCCAGCAGTGTTATAGGCGGAGACAATGAGCAGTTCTTC. Translating it yields CASSVIGGDNEQFF. The chain couples TRBV5-1 to TRBJ2-1; no reliable D call. Looked up from germline, CDR1 is SGHRS and CDR2 is YFSETQ. Trimming left V 5 bases short and J 5 bases short, with 14 bases between. This CDR3 spans 14 amino acids.

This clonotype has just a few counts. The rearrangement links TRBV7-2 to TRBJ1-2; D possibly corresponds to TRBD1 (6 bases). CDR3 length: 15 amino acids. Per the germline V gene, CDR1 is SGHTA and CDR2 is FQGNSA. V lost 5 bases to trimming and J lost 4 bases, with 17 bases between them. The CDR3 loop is CASSPYRVEVYGYTF. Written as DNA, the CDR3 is TGTGCCAGCAGCCCCTACAGGGTTGAGGTCTATGGCTACACCTTC.